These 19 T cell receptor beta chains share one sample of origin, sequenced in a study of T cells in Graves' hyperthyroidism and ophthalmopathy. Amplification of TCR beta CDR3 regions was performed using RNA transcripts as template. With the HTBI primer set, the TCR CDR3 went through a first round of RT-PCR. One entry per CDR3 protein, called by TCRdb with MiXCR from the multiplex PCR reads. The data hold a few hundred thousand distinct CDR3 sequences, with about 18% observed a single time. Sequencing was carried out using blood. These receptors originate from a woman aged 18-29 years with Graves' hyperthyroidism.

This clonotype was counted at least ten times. CDR3 region: CASSLYAYSSNQPQHF. DNA for the CDR3: TGTGCCAGCAGTTTATACGCCTACAGTAGCAATCAGCCCCAGCATTTT. The chain couples TRBV27 to TRBJ1-5; no firm D call. The V end lost 1 base, the J end lost 0 bases, and 10 bases lay between the germline ends. CDR3 length: 16 amino acids. In germline, CDR1 is MNHEY, CDR2 SMNVEV (reference sequence).

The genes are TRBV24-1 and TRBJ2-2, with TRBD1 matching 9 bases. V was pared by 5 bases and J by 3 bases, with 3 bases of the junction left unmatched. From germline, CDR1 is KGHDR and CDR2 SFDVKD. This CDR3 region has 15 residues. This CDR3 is CATSAGQGYTGELFF. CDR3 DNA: TGTGCCACCAGTGCGGGACAGGGATACACCGGGGAGCTGTTTTTT.

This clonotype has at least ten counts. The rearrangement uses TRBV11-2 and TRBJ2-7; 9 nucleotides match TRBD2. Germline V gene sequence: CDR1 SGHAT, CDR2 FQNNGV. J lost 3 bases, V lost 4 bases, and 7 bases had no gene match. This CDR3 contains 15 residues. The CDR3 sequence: CASSSPERGDYEQYF. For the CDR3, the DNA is TGTGCCAGCAGCTCCCCGGAGCGGGGGGACTACGAGCAGTACTTC.

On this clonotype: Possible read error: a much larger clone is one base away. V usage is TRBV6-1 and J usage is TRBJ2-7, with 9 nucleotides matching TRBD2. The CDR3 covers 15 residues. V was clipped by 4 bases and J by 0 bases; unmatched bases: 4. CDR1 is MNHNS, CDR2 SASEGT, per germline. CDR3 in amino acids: CASSADSGGSYEQYF. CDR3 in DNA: TGTGCCAGCAGTGCGGATAGCGGGGGCTCCTACGAGCAGTACTTC.

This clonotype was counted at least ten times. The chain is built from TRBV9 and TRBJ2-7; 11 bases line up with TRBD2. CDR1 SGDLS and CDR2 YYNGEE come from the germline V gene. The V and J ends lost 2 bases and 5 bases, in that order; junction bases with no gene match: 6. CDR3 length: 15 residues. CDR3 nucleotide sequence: TGTGCCAGCAGCGTGGGGACTAGCGGCCCTGACGAGCAGTACTTC. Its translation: CASSVGTSGPDEQYF.

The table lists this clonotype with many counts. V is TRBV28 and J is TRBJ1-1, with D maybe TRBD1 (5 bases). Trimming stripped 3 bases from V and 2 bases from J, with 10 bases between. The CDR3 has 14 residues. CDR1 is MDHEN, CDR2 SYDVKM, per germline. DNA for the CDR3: TGTGCCAGCAGTTTTACAGGCCCAAACACTGAAGCTTTCTTT. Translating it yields CASSFTGPNTEAFF.

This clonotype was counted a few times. The CDR3 here is CASSLWTSEAYEQYF. Written as DNA, the CDR3 is TGTGCCAGCAGCTTATGGACTAGCGAGGCCTACGAGCAGTACTTC. The chain links TRBV11-1 to TRBJ2-7; 9 nucleotides align to TRBD2. Germline V gene data show CDR1 as SGHAT and CDR2 as FQDESV (reference sequence). The V segment lost 2 bases and the J segment 2 bases; nucleotides outside the gene matches: 4. There are 15 residues in the CDR3.

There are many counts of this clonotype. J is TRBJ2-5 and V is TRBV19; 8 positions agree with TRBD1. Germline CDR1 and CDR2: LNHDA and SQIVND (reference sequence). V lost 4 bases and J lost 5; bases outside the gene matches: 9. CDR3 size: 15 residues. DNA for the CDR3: TGTGCCAGTAGTAGTGGGGACAGGTGGATGGAGACCCAGTACTTC. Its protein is CASSSGDRWMETQYF. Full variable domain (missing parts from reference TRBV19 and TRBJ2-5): DGGITQSPKYLFRKEGQNVTLSCEQNLNHDAMYWYRQDPGQGLRLIYYSQIVNDFQKGDIAEGYSVSREKKESFPLTVTSAQKNPTAFYLCASSSGDRWMETQYFGPGTRLLVL.

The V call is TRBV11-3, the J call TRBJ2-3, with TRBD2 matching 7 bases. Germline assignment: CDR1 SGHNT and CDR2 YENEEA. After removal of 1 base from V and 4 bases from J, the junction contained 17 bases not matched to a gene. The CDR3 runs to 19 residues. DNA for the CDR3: TGTGCCAGCAGCTTAGTAACAGCCACGGGCGGGGGAGGTGCAGATACGCAGTATTTT. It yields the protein CASSLVTATGGGGADTQYF.

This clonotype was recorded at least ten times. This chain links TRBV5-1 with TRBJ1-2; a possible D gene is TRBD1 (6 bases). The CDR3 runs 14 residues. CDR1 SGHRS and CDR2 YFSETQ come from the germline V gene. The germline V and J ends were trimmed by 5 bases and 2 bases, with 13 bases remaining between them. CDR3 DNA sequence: TGCGCCAGCAGTTATGATACAGGGAACTATGGCTACACCTTC. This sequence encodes CASSYDTGNYGYTF. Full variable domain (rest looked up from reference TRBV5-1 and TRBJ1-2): KAGVTQTPRYLIKTRGQQVTLSCSPISGHRSVSWYQQTPGQGLQFLFEYFSETQRNKGNFPGRFSGRQFSNSRSEMNVSTLELGDSALYLCASSYDTGNYGYTFGSGTRLTVV.

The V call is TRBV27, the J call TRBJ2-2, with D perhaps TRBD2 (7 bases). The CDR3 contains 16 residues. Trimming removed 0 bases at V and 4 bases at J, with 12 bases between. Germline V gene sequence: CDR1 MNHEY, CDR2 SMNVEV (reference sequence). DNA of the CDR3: TGTGCCAGCAGTTTATCGCGGGGGCGCTTCACCGGGGAGCTGTTTTTT. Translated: CASSLSRGRFTGELFF.

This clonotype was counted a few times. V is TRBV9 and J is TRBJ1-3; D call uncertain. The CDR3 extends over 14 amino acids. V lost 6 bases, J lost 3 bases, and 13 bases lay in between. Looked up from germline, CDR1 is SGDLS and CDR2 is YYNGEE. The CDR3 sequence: CASNRRGYGNTIYF. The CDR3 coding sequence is TGTGCCAGCAACCGGAGAGGGTATGGAAACACCATATATTTT.

The CDR3 DNA reads TGTGCCAGCAACCAACAGGGGTTAGAGTACTTC. It is translated as CASNQQGLEYF. The chain links TRBV6-1 to TRBJ2-7; 7 bases line up with TRBD1. The CDR3 is 11 residues long. Trimming removed 7 bases from V and 11 bases from J; junction bases left unmatched: 8. Germline CDR1 is MNHNS and CDR2 is SASEGT.

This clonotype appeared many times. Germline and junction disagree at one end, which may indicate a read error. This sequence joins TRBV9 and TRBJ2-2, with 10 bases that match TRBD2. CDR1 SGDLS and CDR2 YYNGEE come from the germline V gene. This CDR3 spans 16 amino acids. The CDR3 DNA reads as TGTGCCAGCAGCCCCAGGGGACTAGCGAATACCGGGGAGCTGTTTTTT. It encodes CASSPRGLANTGELFF.

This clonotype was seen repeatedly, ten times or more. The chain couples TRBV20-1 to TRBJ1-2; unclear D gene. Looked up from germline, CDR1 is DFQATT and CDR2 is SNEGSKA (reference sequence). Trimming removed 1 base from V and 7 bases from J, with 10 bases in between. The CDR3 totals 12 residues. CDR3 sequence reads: CSARGGFSGYTF. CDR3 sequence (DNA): TGCAGTGCTAGAGGAGGTTTCAGTGGCTACACCTTC.

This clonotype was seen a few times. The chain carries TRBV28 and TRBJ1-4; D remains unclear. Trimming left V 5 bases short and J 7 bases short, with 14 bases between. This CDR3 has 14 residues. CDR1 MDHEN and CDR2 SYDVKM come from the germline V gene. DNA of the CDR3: TGTGCCAGCAGTGGGAAATTAAGTGCTGAAAAACTGTTTTTT. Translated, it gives CASSGKLSAEKLFF.

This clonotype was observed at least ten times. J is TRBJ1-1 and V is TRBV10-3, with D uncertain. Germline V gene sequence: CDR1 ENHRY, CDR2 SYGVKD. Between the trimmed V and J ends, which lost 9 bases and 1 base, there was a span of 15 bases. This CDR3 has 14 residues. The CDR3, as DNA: TGTGCCATTCGAAACCACCGCCAGAACACTGAAGCTTTCTTT. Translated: CAIRNHRQNTEAFF.

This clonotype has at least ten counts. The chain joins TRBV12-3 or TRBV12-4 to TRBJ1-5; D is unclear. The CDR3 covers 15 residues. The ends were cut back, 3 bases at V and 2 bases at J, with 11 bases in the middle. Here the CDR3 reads CASSFGIGGNQPQHF. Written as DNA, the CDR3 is TGTGCCAGCAGTTTTGGGATTGGGGGCAATCAGCCCCAGCATTTT.

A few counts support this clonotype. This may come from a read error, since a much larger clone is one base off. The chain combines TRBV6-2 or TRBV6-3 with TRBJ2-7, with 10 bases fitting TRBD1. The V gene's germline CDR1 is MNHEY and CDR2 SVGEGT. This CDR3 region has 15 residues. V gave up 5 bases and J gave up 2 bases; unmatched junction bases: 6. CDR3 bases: TGTGCCAGCAGTAAACCGGGACAGGGGACCTACGAGCAGTACTTC. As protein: CASSKPGQGTYEQYF.